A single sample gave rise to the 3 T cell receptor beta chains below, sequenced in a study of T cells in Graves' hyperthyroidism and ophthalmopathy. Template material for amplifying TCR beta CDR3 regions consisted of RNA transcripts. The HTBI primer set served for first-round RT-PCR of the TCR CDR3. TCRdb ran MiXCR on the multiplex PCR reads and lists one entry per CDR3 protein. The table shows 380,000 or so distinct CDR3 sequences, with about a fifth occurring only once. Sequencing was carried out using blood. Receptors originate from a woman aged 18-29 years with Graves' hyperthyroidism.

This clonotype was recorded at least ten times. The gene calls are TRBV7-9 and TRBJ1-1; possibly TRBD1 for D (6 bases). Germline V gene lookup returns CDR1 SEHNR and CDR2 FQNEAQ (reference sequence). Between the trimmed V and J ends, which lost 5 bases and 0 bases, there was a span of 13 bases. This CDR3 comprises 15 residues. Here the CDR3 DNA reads TGTGCCAGCAGCCCGAACAGGGTTTTGAACACTGAAGCTTTCTTT. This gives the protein CASSPNRVLNTEAFF.

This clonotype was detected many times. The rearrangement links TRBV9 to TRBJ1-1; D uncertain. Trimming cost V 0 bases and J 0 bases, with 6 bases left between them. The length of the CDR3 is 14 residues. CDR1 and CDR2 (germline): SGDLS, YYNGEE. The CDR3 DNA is TGTGCCAGCAGCGTAGGTCCCGTGAACACTGAAGCTTTCTTT. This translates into CASSVGPVNTEAFF. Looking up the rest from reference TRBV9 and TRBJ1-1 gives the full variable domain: DSGVTQTPKHLITATGQRVTLRCSPRSGDLSVYWYQQSLDQGLQFLIQYYNGEERAKGNILERFSAQQFPDLHSELNLSSLELGDSALYFCASSVGPVNTEAFFGQGTRLTVV.

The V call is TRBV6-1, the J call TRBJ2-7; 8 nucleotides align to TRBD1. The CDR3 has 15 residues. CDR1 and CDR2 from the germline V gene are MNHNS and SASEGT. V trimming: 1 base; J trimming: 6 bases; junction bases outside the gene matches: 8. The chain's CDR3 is CASSEGTGQGGEQYF. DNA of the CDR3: TGTGCCAGCAGTGAAGGGACAGGACAGGGAGGCGAGCAGTACTTC.